This T cell receptor beta chain was sequenced for a study of shared clonotypes between healthy human individuals. The CDR3 consists of 14 residues. Trimming took 3 bases from V and 6 from J; bases not matched to a gene: 2. CDR1 is GTSNPN and CDR2 is SVGIG in the germline V gene (reference sequence). Overall study results and limits: Compared with clonotypes that all four donors shared, non-shared clonotypes had lower generation probabilities.

For this clone: Its antigen is currently unknown.

Profiled with immunoSEQ multiplex PCR; TCRdb holds only in-frame clones, not every one. Here the sample spans some 1.5 million clones, around 95% being singletons. The specimen was naive CD4+ T cells sorted from blood. Subset of the sample: CD45RA+ positively selected. This sequence originates from a man aged 30-40 years in good health. The chain recombines TRBV30 with TRBJ2-1, with 13 bases that match TRBD2. CDR3 bases: TGTGCCTGGAGGACTAGCGGGAGGACCAATGAGCAGTTCTTC. Its protein product is CAWRTSGRTNEQFF. The variable domain in full, completed from reference TRBV30 and TRBJ2-1, reads SQTIHQWPATLVQPVGSPLSLECTVEGTSNPNLYWYRQAAGRGLQLLFYSVGIGQISSEVPQNLSASRPQDRQFILSSKKLLLSDSGFYLCAWRTSGRTNEQFFGPGTRLTVL.